The rows below give T cell receptor beta chains drawn from one sample of a study of blood T cell repertoires in COVID-19. Assay: immunoSEQ multiplex PCR; the TCRdb copy retains only in-frame clones and omits some. The sample records over 200,000 clones, around 89% being singletons. The specimen sequenced was PBMCs or T cells enriched from blood (not recorded which). The receptor set was obtained from a man aged 35 to 55 who had recovered from COVID-19. CDR3s include the opening cysteine and the closing phenylalanine or tryptophan. A D gene is named only where the DNA matches it firmly. Not all rows give a size; the values are once, few, many and, for expanded clones, a class.

clone_size j_call d_call v_call cdr3_aa cdr3_nt
- TRBJ1-4 - TRBV19 CASLSGSGEKLFF TGTGCCAGCTTGTCGGGGTCAGGTGAAAAACTGTTTTTT
- TRBJ2-3 - TRBV24-1 CATSDPPGDTQYF TGTGCCACCAGTGACCCCCCAGGCGATACGCAGTATTTT
once TRBJ1-2 - TRBV10-2 CASSSRVGYGYTF TGCGCCAGCAGTTCCAGGGTTGGCTATGGCTACACCTTC
- TRBJ1-2 - TRBV11-2 CASSLSGLANYGYTF TGTGCCAGCAGCTTGTCAGGGTTAGCTAACTATGGCTACACCTTC
- TRBJ2-4 TRBD1 TRBV7-9 CASSLRSLDGTGKRNIQYF TGTGCCAGCAGCTTAAGATCCCTTGATGGGACAGGGAAGAGAAACATTCAGTACTTC
- TRBJ1-2 - TRBV18 CASSLEEENGYTF TGTGCCAGCTCACTGGAGGAGGAGAATGGCTACACCTTC
few TRBJ1-5 - TRBV6-4 CASSEGANQPQHF TGTGCCAGCAGTGAGGGGGCCAATCAGCCCCAGCATTTT
- TRBJ2-7 TRBD2 TRBV5-1 CASSSMISGGVREQYF TGCGCCAGCAGCTCGATGATTAGCGGGGGGGTGCGGGAGCAGTACTTC
- TRBJ1-5 - TRBV19 CASSIPFGSRQPQHF TGTGCCAGTAGTATTCCATTTGGGTCGCGGCAGCCCCAGCATTTT
few TRBJ1-6 - TRBV18 CASSPESVNSPLHF TGTGCCAGCTCACCTGAGTCGGTTAATTCACCCCTCCACTTT
- TRBJ1-6 TRBD1 TRBV7-8 CASSYGTGLNSPLHF TGTGCCAGCAGCTATGGGACAGGCCTTAATTCACCCCTCCACTTT
- TRBJ1-2 - TRBV12-3/TRBV12-4 CASSLVGRGGYTF TGTGCCAGCAGTTTAGTTGGCAGGGGTGGCTACACCTTC
once TRBJ2-7 - TRBV5-5 CASSLLQGSGEQYF TGTGCCAGCAGCTTGTTACAGGGATCCGGCGAGCAGTACTTC
- TRBJ1-3 - TRBV11-2 CASSSGVGPGNTIYF TGTGCCAGCAGCTCCGGTGTGGGCCCTGGAAACACCATATATTTT
- TRBJ2-1 - TRBV9 CASSASNRAINLEQFF TGTGCCAGCAGCGCCTCGAACAGGGCCATAAACTTGGAGCAGTTCTTC
- TRBJ2-1 TRBD1 TRBV5-1 CASRTGTGSYNEQFF TGCGCCAGCAGAACCGGGACAGGGTCCTACAATGAGCAGTTCTTC
- TRBJ1-5 - TRBV2 CASSFRTANQPQHF TGTGCCAGCAGTTTCCGGACAGCAAATCAGCCCCAGCATTTT
- TRBJ1-1 TRBD1 TRBV30 CAWSSGTGEVWSEAFF TGTGCCTGGAGTTCCGGGACAGGGGAAGTCTGGTCTGAAGCTTTCTTT
few TRBJ1-1 - TRBV15 CATSREGSVPHVAFF TGTGCCACCAGCAGAGAGGGGAGTGTTCCTCATGTGGCTTTCTTT
- TRBJ2-7 TRBD2 TRBV2 CASSEYLLASGGNFDEQYF TGTGCCAGCAGTGAATATCTGCTGGCTAGCGGGGGTAATTTTGACGAGCAGTACTTC
- TRBJ1-5 - TRBV30 CAWSLDVGRGSQHF TGTGCCTGGAGTCTTGATGTTGGCCGGGGGTCCCAGCATTTT
- TRBJ2-1 - TRBV28 CASGGISSYNEQFF TGTGCCAGTGGGGGGATTAGCTCCTACAATGAGCAGTTCTTC
- TRBJ2-7 TRBD1 TRBV6-5 CASIRGQGQTYEQYF TGTGCCAGCATTCGAGGACAGGGGCAGACCTACGAGCAGTACTTC
- TRBJ1-1 TRBD1 TRBV19 CASSIPGGVNTEAFF TGTGCCAGTAGTATACCAGGGGGTGTGAACACTGAAGCTTTCTTT
- TRBJ2-7 - TRBV18 CASSPERIAQEQYF TGTGCCAGCTCACCGGAGAGAATAGCCCAGGAGCAGTACTTC
- TRBJ1-2 - TRBV2 CASSEAEAAYGYTF TGTGCCAGCAGTGAAGCGGAGGCAGCCTATGGCTACACCTTC
- TRBJ2-7 TRBD2 TRBV7-2 CASSPGLAGGGLSEQYF TGTGCCAGCAGCCCAGGACTAGCGGGAGGGGGGCTGAGCGAGCAGTACTTC
- TRBJ1-6 - TRBV6-6 CASTGVSYNSPLHF TGTGCCAGCACGGGGGTCTCCTATAATTCACCCCTCCACTTT
once TRBJ1-1 TRBD1 TRBV29-1 CSVTTGMNTEAFF TGCAGCGTCACGACAGGGATGAACACTGAAGCTTTCTTT
- TRBJ2-1 - TRBV28 CASSSPGRGMDEQFF TGTGCCAGCAGTTCCCCCGGACGAGGGATGGATGAGCAGTTCTTC
- TRBJ2-1 TRBD2 TRBV7-7 CASSQLAGSYNEQFF TGTGCCAGCAGTCAACTAGCGGGATCCTACAATGAGCAGTTCTTC
- TRBJ2-1 TRBD2 TRBV7-2 CASSLPGLAGGQFF TGTGCCAGCAGCCTCCCCGGACTAGCGGGGGGGCAGTTCTTC
- TRBJ2-1 TRBD2 TRBV2 CASSGGGTSGTYNEQFF TGTGCCAGCAGTGGGGGAGGGACTAGCGGAACCTACAATGAGCAGTTCTTC
- TRBJ2-3 TRBD1 TRBV9 CASSVGDRDADTQYF TGTGCCAGCAGCGTTGGGGACAGGGACGCAGATACGCAGTATTTT
- TRBJ1-2 - TRBV12-3/TRBV12-4 CASSSGRVYGYTF TGTGCCAGCAGTTCAGGCAGGGTATATGGCTACACCTTC
- TRBJ2-1 - TRBV29-1 CSVPDRTYNEQFF TGCAGCGTTCCCGACAGAACCTACAATGAGCAGTTCTTC
- TRBJ2-6 - TRBV7-2 CASSLISTQISGANVLTF TGTGCCAGCAGCTTAATCTCTACCCAAATTTCTGGGGCCAACGTCCTGACTTTC
- TRBJ2-2 TRBD1 TRBV11-3 CASSLPGQGYTGELFF TGTGCCAGCAGCTTACCGGGACAGGGGTACACCGGGGAGCTGTTTTTT
- TRBJ1-1 - TRBV11-2 CASSSQARDSEAFF TGTGCCAGCAGCTCACAGGCCAGGGACTCTGAAGCTTTCTTT
- TRBJ1-2 TRBD1 TRBV7-2 CASSLEVIRTGGLGYTF TGTGCCAGCAGCTTAGAAGTGATCCGGACAGGGGGCCTCGGCTACACCTTC
- TRBJ2-3 TRBD2 TRBV3-1/TRBV3-2 CASSQVVGRLAGERDTQYF TGTGCCAGCAGCCAAGTCGTAGGGAGACTAGCGGGAGAGCGGGATACGCAGTATTTT
- TRBJ1-2 - TRBV30 CASDRRGPPNYGYTF TGTGCCTCGGACCGCAGGGGCCCCCCTAACTATGGCTACACCTTC
once TRBJ2-5 TRBD2 TRBV2 CASGQIAGAPKETQYF TGTGCCAGCGGTCAAATAGCGGGGGCCCCAAAAGAGACCCAGTACTTC
once TRBJ1-5 TRBD1 TRBV24-1 CATSDSDRVYSNQPQHF TGTGCCACCAGTGATTCAGACAGGGTCTATAGCAATCAGCCCCAGCATTTT
- TRBJ2-3 TRBD2 TRBV4-2 CASSQSSSGGSWTDTQYF TGTGCCAGCAGCCAATCCTCTAGCGGCGGGAGTTGGACAGATACGCAGTATTTT
- TRBJ2-3 TRBD1 TRBV28 CASSYTGTESGTDTQYF TGTGCCAGCAGTTATACCGGGACAGAGAGCGGCACAGATACGCAGTATTTT
- TRBJ2-7 - TRBV9 CASSAQGHEQYF TGTGCCAGCAGCGCACAGGGCCACGAGCAGTACTTC
once TRBJ1-2 - TRBV28 CASRSFGGYGGGGVYGYTF TGTGCCAGCAGATCATTTGGGGGATACGGGGGCGGGGGGGTCTATGGCTACACCTTC
once TRBJ1-2 - TRBV30 CAWSPAVNYGYTF TGTGCCTGGAGTCCGGCGGTAAACTATGGCTACACCTTC
- TRBJ2-7 TRBD2 TRBV15 CATSREGRANEQYF TGTGCCACCAGCAGAGAGGGGAGGGCCAACGAGCAGTACTTC
- TRBJ2-4 TRBD2 TRBV7-9 CASSFFSGTSGLAKNIQYF TGTGCCAGCAGCTTCTTCTCCGGGACTAGCGGACTAGCCAAAAACATTCAGTACTTC